Below are 27 T cell receptor beta chains sequenced from a single sample in a study of CD8 T cells in cerebrospinal fluid in Alzheimer's disease. No DNA is given; TCRdb re-called the 10x single-cell sequencing reads and lists each CDR3 protein once. Found here are 1,500 to 2,000 distinct CDR3 sequences; the top ten clones hold 8.8%. Specimen: cerebrospinal fluid. The receptors were gathered from a human donor with mild cognitive impairment.

The chain joins TRBV5-6 to TRBJ1-2; TCRdb calls TRBD1, which cannot be checked without DNA. CDR3 length: 13 residues. Germline values: CDR1 SGHDT, CDR2 YYEEEE. The CDR3 is CASSPVRAGGYTF.

Measured by frequency, this clonotype is medium-sized (0.01 to 0.1%). This sequence joins TRBV7-9 and TRBJ2-1. The length of the CDR3 is 16 residues. The germline CDR1 and CDR2 sequences are SEHNR and FQNEAQ (reference sequence). Here the CDR3 reads CASIPVIGGSYNEQFF.

The gene calls are TRBV27 and TRBJ2-3; the TRBD1 assignment by TCRdb is unverifiable without DNA. CDR3 length: 14 amino acids. In germline, CDR1 is MNHEY, CDR2 SMNVEV (reference sequence). CDR3 protein: CASTLTGGGSTQYF.

The chain joins TRBV19 to TRBJ2-2; TCRdb's D call, TRBD2, is unchecked because there is no DNA. The V gene's germline CDR1 is LNHDA and CDR2 SQIVND (reference sequence). The CDR3 runs to 16 residues. The CDR3: CASSIGELAFTGELFF. The full variable domain, with the rest looked up from reference TRBV19 and TRBJ2-2, is DGGITQSPKYLFRKEGQNVTLSCEQNLNHDAMYWYRQDPGQGLRLIYYSQIVNDFQKGDIAEGYSVSREKKESFPLTVTSAQKNPTAFYLCASSIGELAFTGELFFGEGSRLTVL.

Judged by frequency, this clonotype is medium-sized (0.01 to 0.1%). The gene calls are TRBV5-5 and TRBJ2-2. This CDR3 contains 11 residues. The germline V gene has CDR1 SGHKS and CDR2 YYEKEE (reference sequence). CDR3: CASRDTGELFF.

In terms of frequency, this clonotype is medium-sized. The chain joins TRBV28 to TRBJ2-7; the TRBD2 assignment by TCRdb is unverifiable without DNA. The CDR3 consists of 16 residues. Germline values: CDR1 MDHEN, CDR2 SYDVKM. The CDR3 sequence: CASSPHTGRDSYEQYF.

This clonotype is deemed medium-sized by its frequency. The chain has TRBV9 and TRBJ1-1; TCRdb picks TRBD1, but there is no DNA to check that call. There are 13 residues in the CDR3. In germline, CDR1 is SGDLS, CDR2 YYNGEE. CDR3: CASSGQGFTEAFF. The entire variable domain, with the rest obtained from reference TRBV9 and TRBJ1-1, is as follows: DSGVTQTPKHLITATGQRVTLRCSPRSGDLSVYWYQQSLDQGLQFLIQYYNGEERAKGNILERFSAQQFPDLHSELNLSSLELGDSALYFCASSGQGFTEAFFGQGTRLTVV.

Frequency places this clonotype as medium-sized. The V gene is TRBV7-2, the J gene TRBJ2-2; TCRdb's D call, TRBD1, is unchecked because there is no DNA. The CDR3 is 14 residues long. Germline V lookup: CDR1 SGHTA, CDR2 FQGNSA. The CDR3 reads CASSLGQGAGELFF.

This clonotype shows up as medium-sized by frequency. This chain uses TRBV28 with TRBJ2-1; as DNA is missing, the TRBD1 call by TCRdb cannot be tested. The CDR3 spans 12 residues. CDR1 MDHEN and CDR2 SYDVKM come from the germline V gene. The CDR3 spells CASSLGGSEQFF.

By frequency, this clonotype registers medium-sized. This chain connects TRBV15 to TRBJ2-1; checking the TCRdb D call of TRBD1 is not possible without DNA. In germline, CDR1 is LNHNV, CDR2 YYDKDF (reference sequence). CDR3 length equals 15 residues. The CDR3: CATSRPLTGRNEQFF.

The rearrangement joins TRBV12-3 or TRBV12-4 to TRBJ1-3. The CDR3 spans 13 residues. The CDR3 reads CASSYGIGNTIYF.

V usage is TRBV20-1 and J usage is TRBJ2-7; the TRBD1 assignment by TCRdb is unverifiable without DNA. Germline CDR1 and CDR2: DFQATT and SNEGSKA (reference sequence). The CDR3 is 13 amino acids. This CDR3 reads CSAPQGTGDEQYF.

This clonotype is deemed medium-sized by its frequency. The chain couples TRBV10-2 to TRBJ2-2. This CDR3 has 14 residues. Germline V lookup: CDR1 WSHSY, CDR2 SAAADI. CDR3 residues: CASGTHLNTGELFF.

This clonotype counts as medium-sized by frequency. This rearrangement joins TRBV5-1 to TRBJ2-2; the TCRdb D gene call, TRBD2, has no DNA to confirm it. The CDR3 totals 17 residues. From germline, CDR1 is SGHRS and CDR2 YFSETQ. Here the CDR3 reads CASSAGLAGGPTGELFF.

This clonotype is identified as large from frequency. CDR3 residues: CASSLGTSIAEQFF. V is TRBV5-4 and J is TRBJ2-1; there is no DNA to check the TCRdb D call of TRBD2. The CDR3 has 14 amino acids. Germline V gene lookup returns CDR1 SGHNT and CDR2 YYREEE (reference sequence).

This clonotype is identified as medium-sized from frequency. The genes are TRBV18 and TRBJ1-1. In germline, CDR1 is KGHSH, CDR2 LQKENI. The CDR3 consists of 13 residues. The CDR3 region is CASSPRANTEAFF.

This clonotype is classed as large (0.1 to 1%) by frequency. This sequence joins TRBV5-1 and TRBJ1-1; the D call of TRBD1 rests on TCRdb alone, since no DNA is present to check it. Germline loops: CDR1 SGHRS, CDR2 YFSETQ. This CDR3 is 15 amino acids long. The CDR3 loop reads CASSFGWGQNTEAFF.

This clonotype registers medium-sized (0.01 to 0.1%) by frequency. V and J are TRBV28 and TRBJ2-5; TCRdb's assignment of TRBD1 cannot be checked, as there is no DNA. Germline CDR1 MDHEN, CDR2 SYDVKM. The CDR3 consists of 16 residues. This chain's CDR3 is CASSSVRPATQETQYF. Together with reference TRBV28 and TRBJ2-5, the CDR3 gives the full variable domain: DVKVTQSSRYLVKRTGEKVFLECVQDMDHENMFWYRQDPGLGLRLIYFSYDVKMKEKGDIPEGYSVSREKKERFSLILESASTNQTSMYLCASSSVRPATQETQYFGPGTRLLVL.

Frequency places this clonotype as medium-sized (0.01 to 0.1%). This chain joins TRBV10-2 and TRBJ1-3. The CDR3 is made up of 15 amino acids. Germline V CDR1 and CDR2: WSHSY, SAAADI. Here the CDR3 reads CASSVEVASGNTIYF.

This CDR3 reads CASTRGGTPNTGELFF. The chain combines TRBV9 with TRBJ2-2; TCRdb outputs TRBD1, but without DNA this stays unchecked. CDR3 length: 16 amino acids. CDR1 is SGDLS and CDR2 is YYNGEE in the germline V gene.

This clonotype counts as large (0.1 to 1%) by frequency. This chain connects TRBV28 to TRBJ1-1. The CDR3 totals 16 residues. The germline V gene has CDR1 MDHEN and CDR2 SYDVKM. CDR3 residues: CASSGHLGRANTEAFF.

The chain carries TRBV25-1 and TRBJ2-6; TCRdb's D call of TRBD1 is untestable without DNA. The length of the CDR3 is 16 residues. Germline V gene sequence: CDR1 MGHDK, CDR2 SYGVNS. The CDR3 reads CASRDRTGAGANVLTF.

By frequency, this clonotype is medium-sized. This chain links TRBV20-1 with TRBJ1-5; TCRdb's assignment of TRBD1 cannot be checked, as there is no DNA. Per the germline V gene, CDR1 is DFQATT and CDR2 is SNEGSKA (reference sequence). The CDR3 extends over 14 amino acids. The CDR3 sequence: CSALGAGTAQPQHF.

This clonotype shows up as large (0.1 to 1%) by frequency. This CDR3 reads CASSQDTAYEQYF. The chain links TRBV14 to TRBJ2-7. This CDR3 comprises 13 residues. CDR1 SGHDN and CDR2 FVKESK come from the germline V gene.

The J gene is TRBJ2-7, the V gene TRBV18; TCRdb lists TRBD2, though no DNA is available to test this call. CDR1 KGHSH and CDR2 LQKENI come from the germline V gene. CDR3 length: 14 residues. The CDR3 here is CASSPATRGGEQYF.

This clonotype is labeled medium-sized based on frequency. The CDR3 is CASRDDRVRGYTF. This chain joins TRBV13 and TRBJ1-2; the D call of TRBD1 rests on TCRdb alone, since no DNA is present to check it. This CDR3 spans 13 amino acids. The germline V gene encodes CDR1 PRHDT and CDR2 FYEKMQ (reference sequence).

Measured by frequency, this clonotype is medium-sized (0.01 to 0.1%). The gene calls are TRBV27 and TRBJ1-2. This CDR3 spans 14 amino acids. The germline gives CDR1 MNHEY, CDR2 SMNVEV (reference sequence). The CDR3 spells CASSFAATNYGYTF.